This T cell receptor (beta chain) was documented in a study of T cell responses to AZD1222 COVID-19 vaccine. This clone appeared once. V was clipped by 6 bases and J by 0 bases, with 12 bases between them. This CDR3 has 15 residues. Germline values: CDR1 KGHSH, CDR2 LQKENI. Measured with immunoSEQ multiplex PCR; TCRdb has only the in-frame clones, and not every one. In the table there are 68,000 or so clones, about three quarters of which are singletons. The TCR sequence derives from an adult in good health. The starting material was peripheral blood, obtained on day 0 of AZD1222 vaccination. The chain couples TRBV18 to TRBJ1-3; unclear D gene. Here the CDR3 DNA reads TGTGCCAGCTCTCAGGACGGGTTCTCTGGAAACACCATATATTTT. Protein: CASSQDGFSGNTIYF.